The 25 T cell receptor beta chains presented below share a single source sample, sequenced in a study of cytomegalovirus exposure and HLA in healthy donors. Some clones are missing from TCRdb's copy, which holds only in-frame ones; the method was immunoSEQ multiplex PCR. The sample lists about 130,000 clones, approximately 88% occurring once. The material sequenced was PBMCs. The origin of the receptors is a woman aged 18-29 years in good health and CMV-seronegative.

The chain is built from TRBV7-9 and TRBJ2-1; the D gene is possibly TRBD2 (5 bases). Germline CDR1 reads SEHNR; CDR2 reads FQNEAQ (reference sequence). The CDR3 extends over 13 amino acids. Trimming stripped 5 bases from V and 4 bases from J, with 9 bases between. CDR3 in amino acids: CASSPRLYNEQFF. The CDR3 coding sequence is TGTGCCAGCAGCCCTAGACTATACAATGAGCAGTTCTTC.

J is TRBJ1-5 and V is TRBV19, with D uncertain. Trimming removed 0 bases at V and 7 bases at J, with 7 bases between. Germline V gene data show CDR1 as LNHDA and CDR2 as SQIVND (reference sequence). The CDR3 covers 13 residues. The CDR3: CASSIDWQQPQHF. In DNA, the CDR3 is TGTGCCAGTAGTATAGACTGGCAGCAGCCCCAGCATTTT.

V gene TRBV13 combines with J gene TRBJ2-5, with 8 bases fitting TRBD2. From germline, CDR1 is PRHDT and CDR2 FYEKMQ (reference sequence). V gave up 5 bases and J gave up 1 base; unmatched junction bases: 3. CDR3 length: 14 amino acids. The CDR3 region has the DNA TGTGCCAGCAGCCCCACTAGCGGCCAAGAGACCCAGTACTTC. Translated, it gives CASSPTSGQETQYF.

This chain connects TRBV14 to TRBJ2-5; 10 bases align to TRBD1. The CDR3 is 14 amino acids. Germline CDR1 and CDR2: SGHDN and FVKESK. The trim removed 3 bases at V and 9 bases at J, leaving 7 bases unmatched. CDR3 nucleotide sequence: TGTGCCAGCAGCCACTGGACAGGGGGAGTGGCCCAGTACTTC. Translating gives CASSHWTGGVAQYF.

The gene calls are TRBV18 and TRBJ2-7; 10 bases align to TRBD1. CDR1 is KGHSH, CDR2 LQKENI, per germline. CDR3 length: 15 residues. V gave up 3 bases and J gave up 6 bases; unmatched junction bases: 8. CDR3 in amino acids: CASSPGDRGRVEQYF. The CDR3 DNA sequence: TGTGCCAGCTCACCCGGTGACAGGGGGCGAGTCGAGCAGTACTTC.

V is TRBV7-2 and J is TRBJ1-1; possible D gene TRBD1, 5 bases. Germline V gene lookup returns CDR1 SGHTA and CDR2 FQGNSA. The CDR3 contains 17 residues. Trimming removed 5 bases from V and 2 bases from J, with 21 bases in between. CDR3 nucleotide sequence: TGTGCCAGCAGCAAAGGGGTGGCAGATCTGATTAACACTGAAGCTTTCTTT. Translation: CASSKGVADLINTEAFF.

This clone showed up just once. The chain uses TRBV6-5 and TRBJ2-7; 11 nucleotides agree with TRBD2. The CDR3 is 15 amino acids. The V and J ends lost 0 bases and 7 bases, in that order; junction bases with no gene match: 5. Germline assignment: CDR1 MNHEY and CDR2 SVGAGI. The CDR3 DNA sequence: TGTGCCAGCAGTTACTCCCTTAGCGGGAGGGGTGAGCAGTACTTC. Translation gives CASSYSLSGRGEQYF.

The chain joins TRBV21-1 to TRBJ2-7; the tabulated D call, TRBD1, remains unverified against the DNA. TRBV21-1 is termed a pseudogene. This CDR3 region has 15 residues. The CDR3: CASSIRQNWFHEQYF. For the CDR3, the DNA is TGTGCCAGCAGCATACGACAAAACTGGTTCCACGAGCAGTACTTC.

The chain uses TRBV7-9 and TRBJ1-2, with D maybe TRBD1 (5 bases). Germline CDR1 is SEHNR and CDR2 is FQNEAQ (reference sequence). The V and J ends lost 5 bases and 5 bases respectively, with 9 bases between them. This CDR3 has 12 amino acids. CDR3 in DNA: TGTGCCAGCAGCAACCGACAGTATGGCTACACCTTC. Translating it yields CASSNRQYGYTF.

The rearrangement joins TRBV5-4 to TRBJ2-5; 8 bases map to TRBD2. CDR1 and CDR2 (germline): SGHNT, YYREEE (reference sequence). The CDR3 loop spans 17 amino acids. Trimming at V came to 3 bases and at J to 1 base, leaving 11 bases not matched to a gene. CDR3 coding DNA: TGTGCCAGCAGCTCACCCACTCTGGCGGGAGGCCAAGAGACCCAGTACTTC. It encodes CASSSPTLAGGQETQYF.

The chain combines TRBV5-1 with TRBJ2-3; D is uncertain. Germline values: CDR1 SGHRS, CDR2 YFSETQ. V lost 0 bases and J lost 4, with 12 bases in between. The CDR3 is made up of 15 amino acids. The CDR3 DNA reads TGCGCCAGCAGCTTGGTTAACCAGTACCCAGATACGCAGTATTTT. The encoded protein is CASSLVNQYPDTQYF.

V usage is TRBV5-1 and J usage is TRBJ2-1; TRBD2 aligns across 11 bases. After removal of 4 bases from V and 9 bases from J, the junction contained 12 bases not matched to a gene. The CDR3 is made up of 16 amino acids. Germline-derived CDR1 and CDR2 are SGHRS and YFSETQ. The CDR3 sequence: CASSPAGTSGSPEQFF. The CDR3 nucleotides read TGCGCCAGCAGCCCAGCTGGCACTAGCGGGAGCCCTGAGCAGTTCTTC.

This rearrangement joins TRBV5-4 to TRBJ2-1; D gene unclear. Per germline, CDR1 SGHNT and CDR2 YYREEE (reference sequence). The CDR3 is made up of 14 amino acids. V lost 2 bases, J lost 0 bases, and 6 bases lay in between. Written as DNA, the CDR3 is TGTGCCAGCAGCTTTAGTGGCTCCTACAATGAGCAGTTCTTC. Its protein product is CASSFSGSYNEQFF.

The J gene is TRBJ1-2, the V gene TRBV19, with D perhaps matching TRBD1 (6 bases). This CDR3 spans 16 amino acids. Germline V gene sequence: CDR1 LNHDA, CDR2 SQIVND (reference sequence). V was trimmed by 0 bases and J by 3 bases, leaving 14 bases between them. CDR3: CASSIEPQGLDYGYTF. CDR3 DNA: TGTGCCAGTAGTATAGAACCCCAGGGGTTGGACTATGGCTACACCTTC.

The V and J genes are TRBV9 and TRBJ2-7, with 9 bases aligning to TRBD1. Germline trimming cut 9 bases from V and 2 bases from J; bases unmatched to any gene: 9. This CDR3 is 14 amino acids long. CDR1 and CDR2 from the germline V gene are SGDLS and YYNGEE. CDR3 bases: TGTGCCACCTCCCCGGGACAGGGAGCCTACGAGCAGTACTTC. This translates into CATSPGQGAYEQYF. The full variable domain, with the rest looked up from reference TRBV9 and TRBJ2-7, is DSGVTQTPKHLITATGQRVTLRCSPRSGDLSVYWYQQSLDQGLQFLIQYYNGEERAKGNILERFSAQQFPDLHSELNLSSLELGDSALYFCATSPGQGAYEQYFGPGTRLTVT.

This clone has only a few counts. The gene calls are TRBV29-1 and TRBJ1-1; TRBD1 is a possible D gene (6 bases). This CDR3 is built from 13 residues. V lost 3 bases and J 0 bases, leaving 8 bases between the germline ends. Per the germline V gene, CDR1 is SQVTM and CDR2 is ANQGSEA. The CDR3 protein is CSVDDRMNTEAFF. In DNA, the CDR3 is TGCAGCGTTGATGACAGGATGAACACTGAAGCTTTCTTT.

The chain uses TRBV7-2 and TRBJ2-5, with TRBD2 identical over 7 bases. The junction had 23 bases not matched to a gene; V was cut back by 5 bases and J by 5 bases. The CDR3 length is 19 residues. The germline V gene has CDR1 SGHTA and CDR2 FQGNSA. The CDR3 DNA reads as TGTGCCAGCAGCCAAGATGCTAGCGGCAAGAGGAAGTCCTGGGAGACCCAGTACTTC. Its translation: CASSQDASGKRKSWETQYF.

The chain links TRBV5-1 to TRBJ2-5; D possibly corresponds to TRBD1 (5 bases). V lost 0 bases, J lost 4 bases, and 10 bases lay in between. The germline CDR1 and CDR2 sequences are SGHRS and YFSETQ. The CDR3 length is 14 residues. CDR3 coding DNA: TGCGCCAGCAGCTTGGGGGGCGACCTAGAGACCCAGTACTTC. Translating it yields CASSLGGDLETQYF. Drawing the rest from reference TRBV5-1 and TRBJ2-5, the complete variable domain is KAGVTQTPRYLIKTRGQQVTLSCSPISGHRSVSWYQQTPGQGLQFLFEYFSETQRNKGNFPGRFSGRQFSNSRSEMNVSTLELGDSALYLCASSLGGDLETQYFGPGTRLLVL.

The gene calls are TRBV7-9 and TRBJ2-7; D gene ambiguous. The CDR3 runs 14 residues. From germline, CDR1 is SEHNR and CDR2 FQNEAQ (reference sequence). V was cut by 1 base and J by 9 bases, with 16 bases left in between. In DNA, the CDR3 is TGTGCCAGCAGCTTAGTAGGCAGGCCCCTGGGGCAGTACTTC. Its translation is CASSLVGRPLGQYF.

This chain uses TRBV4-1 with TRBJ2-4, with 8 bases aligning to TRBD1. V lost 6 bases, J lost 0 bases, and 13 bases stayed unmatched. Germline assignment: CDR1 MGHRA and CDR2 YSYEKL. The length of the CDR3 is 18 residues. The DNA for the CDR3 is TGCGCCAGCAGGCGCGGCAGGGGGCCCGATTTAGCCAAAAACATTCAGTACTTC. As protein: CASRRGRGPDLAKNIQYF.

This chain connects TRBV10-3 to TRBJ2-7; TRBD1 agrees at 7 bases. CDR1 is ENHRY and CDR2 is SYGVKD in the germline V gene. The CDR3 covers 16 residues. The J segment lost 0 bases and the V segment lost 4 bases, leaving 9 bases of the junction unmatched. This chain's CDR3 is CAISVSDRTPSYEQYF. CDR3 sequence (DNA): TGTGCCATCAGTGTTTCGGACAGGACCCCCTCCTACGAGCAGTACTTC.

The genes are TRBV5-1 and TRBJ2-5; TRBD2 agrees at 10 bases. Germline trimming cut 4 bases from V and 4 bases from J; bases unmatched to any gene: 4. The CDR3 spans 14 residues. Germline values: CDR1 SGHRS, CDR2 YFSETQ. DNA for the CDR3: TGCGCCAGCAGCCGTACTAGCGGGATAGAGACCCAGTACTTC. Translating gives CASSRTSGIETQYF.

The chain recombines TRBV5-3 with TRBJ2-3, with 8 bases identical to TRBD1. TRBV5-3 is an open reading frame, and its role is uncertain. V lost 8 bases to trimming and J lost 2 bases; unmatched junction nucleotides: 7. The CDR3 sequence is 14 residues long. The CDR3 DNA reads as TGTGCCAGCTCGCGGGACAGGCACACAGATACGCAGTATTTT. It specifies CASSRDRHTDTQYF.

CDR3 nucleotides: TGTGCCAGCAGCTTAGCGGGAGGGGGTTGGGAGACCCAGTACTTC. It yields the protein CASSLAGGGWETQYF. The chain couples TRBV7-2 to TRBJ2-5; D is perhaps TRBD2 (7 bases). V lost 0 bases to trimming and J lost 5 bases, with 13 bases between them. The CDR3 spans 15 residues. Germline assignment: CDR1 SGHTA and CDR2 FQGNSA. The full variable domain, in which reference TRBV7-2 and TRBJ2-5 provide the parts outside the CDR3, is GAGVSQSPSNKVTEKGKDVELRCDPISGHTALYWYRQSLGQGLEFLIYFQGNSAPDKSGLPSDRFSAERTGGSVSTLTIQRTQQEDSAVYLCASSLAGGGWETQYFGPGTRLLVL.

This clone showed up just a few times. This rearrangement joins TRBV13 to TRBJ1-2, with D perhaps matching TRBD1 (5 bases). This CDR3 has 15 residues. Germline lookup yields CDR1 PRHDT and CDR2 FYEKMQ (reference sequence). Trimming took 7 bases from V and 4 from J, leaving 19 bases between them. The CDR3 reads CASTPETGHIYGYTF. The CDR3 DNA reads TGTGCCAGCACGCCGGAAACAGGTCATATCTATGGCTACACCTTC. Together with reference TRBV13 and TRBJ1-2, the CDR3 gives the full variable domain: AAGVIQSPRHLIKEKRETATLKCYPIPRHDTVYWYQQGPGQDPQFLISFYEKMQSDKGSIPDRFSAQQFSDYHSELNMSSLELGDSALYFCASTPETGHIYGYTFGSGTRLTVV.